The 13 T cell receptor beta chains reported below all come from one sample, sequenced in a study of blood T cell repertoires in COVID-19 (dated by TCRdb to the early 2020s). Library generation was performed with the immunoSEQ multiplex PCR assay. This is the immuneACCESS table as TCRdb keeps it, with only in-frame sequences that have V and J called. A part of the clones is gone; compared with another copy, unresolved V genes explain less than half, and the rest is unexplained. Within this sample are roughly 300,000 clones, with about 90% of them counted one time only. The ten largest clones take up 0.9% to 1.2% of the sample. Input material: PBMCs or T cells enriched from blood (not recorded which). The receptors were sampled from a woman in her 30s who had recovered from COVID-19.

The CDR3 bases are TGTGCCAGCTGTTCGGCCCTGCCCGGGGGGGACTATGGCTACACCTTC. This sequence encodes CASCSALPGGDYGYTF. This rearrangement joins TRBV6-5 to TRBJ1-2; TRBD1 might be the D (5 bases). The CDR3 length is 16 residues. Germline CDR1 is MNHEY and CDR2 is SVGAGI. Trimming removed 8 bases from V and 3 bases from J, with 22 bases in between.

CDR3 amino acids: CASSPLRETQYF. As DNA, the CDR3 is TGTGCCAGCAGCCCCCTGCGGGAGACCCAGTACTTC. The chain carries TRBV11-2 and TRBJ2-5; unclear D gene. Germline V gene lookup returns CDR1 SGHAT and CDR2 FQNNGV. Trimming pared 5 bases from V and 5 bases from J, leaving 9 bases between. The CDR3 is made up of 12 amino acids.

The chain links TRBV7-8 to TRBJ2-6, with TRBD1 as a possible D gene (5 bases). This CDR3 contains 15 residues. CDR1 and CDR2 from the germline V gene are SGHVS and FQNEAQ. Between the trimmed V and J ends, which lost 3 bases and 4 bases, there was a span of 10 bases. The CDR3 region is CASSFRVGGANVLTF. CDR3 DNA sequence: TGTGCCAGCAGCTTCAGGGTGGGCGGGGCCAACGTCCTGACTTTC. The whole variable domain, filled in from reference TRBV7-8 and TRBJ2-6, reads GAGVSQSPRYKVAKRGQDVALRCDPISGHVSLFWYQQALGQGPEFLTYFQNEAQLDKSGLPSDRFFAERPEGSVSTLKIQRTQQEDSAVYLCASSFRVGGANVLTFGAGSRLTVL.

The chain is built from TRBV2 and TRBJ2-5; D is perhaps TRBD1 (5 bases). Per the germline V gene, CDR1 is SNHLY and CDR2 is FYNNEI. The V end lost 8 bases, the J end lost 3 bases, and 10 bases lay between the germline ends. The CDR3 covers 12 residues. The CDR3 spells CASRVGEETQYF. The CDR3 DNA is TGTGCCAGCCGCGTAGGGGAAGAGACCCAGTACTTC.

The V gene is TRBV6-5, the J gene TRBJ2-2; D might be TRBD1 (5 bases). The CDR3 is 13 amino acids. Germline CDR1 and CDR2: MNHEY and SVGAGI. The V end was cut by 6 bases, the J end by 4 bases, with 9 bases between. The CDR3 is CASRKGATGELFF. The DNA of the CDR3 is TGTGCCAGCAGGAAAGGGGCCACCGGGGAGCTGTTTTTT.

The rearrangement uses TRBV19 and TRBJ2-2; possible D gene TRBD2, 6 bases. The germline V gene has CDR1 LNHDA and CDR2 SQIVND (reference sequence). The CDR3 has 15 amino acids. Trimming removed 7 bases at V and 6 bases at J, with 18 bases between. CDR3 sequence (DNA): TGTGCCAGTACCACATCCGGGGGTCGACCCGGGGAGCTGTTTTTT. This gives the protein CASTTSGGRPGELFF.

This chain joins TRBV12-3 or TRBV12-4 and TRBJ2-1; D may be TRBD1 (6 bases). V was cut by 7 bases and J by 4 bases, with 11 bases left in between. The CDR3 length is 13 residues. Written as DNA, the CDR3 is TGTGCCAGCAAGCAGACAGGATACAATGAGCAGTTCTTC. Translating it yields CASKQTGYNEQFF.

The chain has TRBV10-2 and TRBJ2-1, with 7 bases lining up with TRBD1. CDR3 length: 15 amino acids. CDR1 WSHSY and CDR2 SAAADI come from the germline V gene. V lost 6 bases and J lost 5; bases outside the gene matches: 10. The CDR3 DNA reads as TGCGCCAGCAGCTCGACAGGGCCGAGCCACAATGAGCAGTTCTTC. Its protein product is CASSSTGPSHNEQFF.

This chain uses TRBV12-3 or TRBV12-4 with TRBJ1-1; unclear D gene. V lost 6 bases, J lost 1 base, and 9 bases lay in between. The CDR3 runs 13 residues. CDR3 loop: CASSKIQNTEAFF. In nucleotides, the CDR3 is TGTGCCAGCAGCAAGATACAGAACACTGAAGCTTTCTTT.

V is TRBV3-1 (or the pseudogene TRBV3-2) and J is TRBJ2-7; tentatively, D is TRBD1 (5 bases). V was pared by 2 bases and J by 3 bases, with 17 bases between. CDR1 is LGHDT and CDR2 is YNNKEL in the germline V gene (reference sequence). CDR3 length: 16 residues. The CDR3: CASSQRKPKGFYEQYF. As DNA, the CDR3 is TGTGCCAGCAGCCAAAGAAAACCGAAGGGGTTCTACGAGCAGTACTTC.

The gene calls are TRBV6-5 and TRBJ1-6, with D maybe TRBD1 (6 bases). The CDR3 extends over 14 amino acids. V was trimmed by 6 bases and J by 6 bases, leaving 12 bases between them. Germline-derived CDR1 and CDR2 are MNHEY and SVGAGI. The CDR3 is CASRGSGVNSPLHF. CDR3 in DNA: TGTGCCAGCAGAGGGTCAGGGGTTAATTCACCCCTCCACTTT.

This chain links TRBV11-2 with TRBJ2-1; 9 bases are shared with TRBD2. Germline values: CDR1 SGHAT, CDR2 FQNNGV. This CDR3 is 16 amino acids long. The ends lost 5 bases at V and 0 bases at J; junction bases unmatched: 5. CDR3 DNA: TGTGCCAGCAGCACCCAGCGGGGGGTCTCCTACAATGAGCAGTTCTTC. Amino acids: CASSTQRGVSYNEQFF.

The J gene is TRBJ2-5, the V gene TRBV24-1; 9 nucleotides match TRBD1. The junction had 6 bases not matched to a gene; V was cut back by 4 bases and J by 4 bases. Per the germline V gene, CDR1 is KGHDR and CDR2 is SFDVKD. The CDR3 runs 15 residues. The CDR3 region is CATSDSGQGTETQYF. CDR3 DNA sequence: TGTGCCACCAGTGACTCTGGACAGGGGACAGAGACCCAGTACTTC.